What follows describes a single TCR beta chain. Its antigen is still unknown. As it was prepared, the TCRbeta library received unique molecular identifiers. From the PCR reads, TCRdb called clonotypes with MiXCR, one entry per CDR3 protein. The sample consists of hundreds of thousands of distinct CDR3 sequences, roughly 15% of them appearing once. These data come from a study of T-cell reconstitution after alpha-beta-depleted transplantation in children. The CDR3 totals 13 residues. Germline values: CDR1 SQVTM, CDR2 ANQGSEA. V lost 3 bases to trimming and J lost 1 base, with 7 bases between them. Broader study findings: Surviving recipient T cells and thymic progenitors produced the high day-60 TCRbeta diversity seen in some patients. Fresh T-cell production supplied most of the T-cell counts and diversity seen one year after transplant.

Material: PBMCs, mostly from graft donor cells, obtained 360 days after TCRalphabeta/CD19-depleted stem cell transplant. This receptor was taken from a male patient younger than 18 who had a stem cell transplant for acute lymphoblastic leukemia, so the T cells may come from the graft donor. This chain connects TRBV29-1 to TRBJ1-3, with D hard to call. The CDR3 sequence: CSVDEGSGNTIYF. In nucleotides, the CDR3 is TGCAGCGTTGACGAGGGTTCTGGAAACACCATATATTTT.